This T cell receptor beta chain was captured in a study of T cells in Graves' hyperthyroidism and ophthalmopathy. On the study more broadly: The authors collected peripheral blood at initial diagnosis, before any treatment.

Exclusion of a patient resulted from uncontrolled infection, other autoimmune disease, pregnancy or lactation. In regard to this clonotype: Antigen unknown. This may be a read error: a much more frequent sequence differs by one nucleotide.

TCR beta CDR3 region amplification was performed from RNA transcripts. The HTBI primer set was used in a first-round RT-PCR of the TCR CDR3. TCRdb itself ran the multiplex PCR reads through MiXCR, one entry per CDR3 protein. The table records 95,000 to 110,000 distinct CDR3 sequences, over 45% of them present only once. The CDR3 is 14 amino acids. General observations from the study: From stable hyperthyroidism, ophthalmopathy was set apart by a 13 V-J model. Blood also held most thyroid clonotypes expanded beyond 0.001.

The chain carries TRBV6-7 and TRBJ1-2; D perhaps matches TRBD1 (6 bases). TRBV6-7 is noted as an ORF with a role that remains uncertain. This clonotype was sampled from a man in his forties or fifties with Graves' hyperthyroidism. The sample consisted of blood. DNA for the CDR3: TGTGCCAGCAGGGGAGAAGACAGGAACTATGGCTGCACCTTC. It yields the protein CASRGEDRNYGCTF.